This T cell receptor (beta chain) was retrieved from a study of radiotherapy plus CTLA-4 blockade in lung cancer. Findings and limits, study-wide: Clones derived from tumor TCRs expanded in blood after radiotherapy plus ipilimumab.

Sequenced by immunoSEQ multiplex PCR; TCRdb stores in-frame clones only, minus some. The sample includes 30,000 to 35,000 clones, 60% to 75% of them seen just once. The CDR3 covers 14 residues. The germline V gene encodes CDR1 SGHAT and CDR2 FQNNGV. The V end lost 5 bases, the J end lost 6 bases, and 15 bases lay between the germline ends. This clone was recorded a few times. Its antigen is unidentified. V gene TRBV11-2 combines with J gene TRBJ2-3; D ambiguous. The receptor comes from a human donor with non-small cell lung cancer who had stable disease on radiotherapy plus ipilimumab. The sequencing here drew on peripheral blood, taken from a patient treated with radiotherapy plus ipilimumab. The CDR3 sequence is CASSRSHLPDTQYF. The CDR3 coding sequence is TGTGCCAGCAGCCGCAGCCACCTCCCCGATACGCAGTATTTT.